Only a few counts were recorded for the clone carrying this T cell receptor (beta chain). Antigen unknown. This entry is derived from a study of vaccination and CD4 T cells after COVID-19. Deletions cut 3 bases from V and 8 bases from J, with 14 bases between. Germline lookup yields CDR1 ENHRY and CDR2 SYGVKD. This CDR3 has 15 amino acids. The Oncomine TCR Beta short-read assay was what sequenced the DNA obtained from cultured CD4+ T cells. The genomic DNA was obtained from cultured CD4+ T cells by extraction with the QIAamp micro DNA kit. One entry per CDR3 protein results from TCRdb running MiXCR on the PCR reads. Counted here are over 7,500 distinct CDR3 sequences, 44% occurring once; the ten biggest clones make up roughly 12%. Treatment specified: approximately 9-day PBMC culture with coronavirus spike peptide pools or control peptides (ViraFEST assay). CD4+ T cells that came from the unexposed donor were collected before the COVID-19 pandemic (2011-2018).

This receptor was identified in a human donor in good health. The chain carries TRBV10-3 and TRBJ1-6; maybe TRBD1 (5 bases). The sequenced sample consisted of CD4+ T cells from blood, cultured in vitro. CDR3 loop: CAISDPTALDSPLHF. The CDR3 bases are TGTGCCATCAGTGACCCGACAGCCCTTGATTCACCCCTCCACTTT.